This T cell receptor (beta chain) was captured in a study of blood T cell repertoires in COVID-19. Study background: COVID-19 samples, acute and convalescent, were from the United States, Italy and Spain.

CDR1 is SGHTA and CDR2 is FQGNSA in the germline V gene. The CDR3 runs 19 residues. Trimming took 6 bases from V and 4 from J; bases not matched to a gene: 19. This clone came up once. Sequencing was performed with immunoSEQ multiplex PCR; in TCRdb, only in-frame clones are kept and a portion is missing. The sample yields 40,000 to 60,000 clones, 85% to 90% seen once. The rearrangement uses TRBV7-2 and TRBJ2-5; TRBD1 aligns across 11 bases. The receptor was isolated from a woman older than 75 with COVID-19, enrolled during active disease. The sample consisted of peripheral blood. The CDR3 reads CASSRYPTPGQGEGETQYF. In nucleotides, the CDR3 is TGTGCCAGCAGTCGATACCCCACACCGGGACAGGGGGAGGGAGAGACCCAGTACTTC.